Detailed here is one T cell receptor beta chain. The data belong to a study of cytomegalovirus exposure and HLA in healthy donors. PCR primers comprised 60 Vbeta and 13 Jbeta primers. Clones were read by immunoSEQ multiplex PCR, and TCRdb kept only the in-frame ones, dropping some. The sample has about 130,000 clones, around 73% seen once. CDR3 length equals 11 residues. Germline V gene data show CDR1 as MNHEY and CDR2 as SVGAGI. Trimming pared 6 bases from V and 7 bases from J, leaving 9 bases between. The sequenced sample was PBMCs. The sequence was collected from a human donor in good health. The chain joins TRBV6-5 to TRBJ1-1; no reliable D call. The CDR3 protein is CASSTRSEAFF. DNA for the CDR3: TGTGCCAGCAGCACCCGGAGTGAAGCTTTCTTT.